This T cell receptor (beta chain) was recovered during a study of blood T cell repertoires in COVID-19. About the study: The United States, Italy and Spain provided the acute and convalescent COVID-19 samples.

How the authors handled the data: Nucleated cell counts were estimated from reference gene primer amplification. Here immunoSEQ multiplex PCR was the method, and the copy in TCRdb shows in-frame clones only, minus some. V and J calls and clone size are given by that table; D and trimming were obtained from the DNA. Among approximately 260,000 clones listed, more than 75% were seen once. The CDR3 loop spans 13 amino acids. V trimming: 8 bases; J trimming: 4 bases; junction bases outside the gene matches: 8. CDR1 and CDR2 from the germline V gene are SGDLS and YYNGEE. This TCR was sampled from a woman aged 55-75 years with active or convalescent COVID-19. Sequenced: peripheral blood. The chain joins TRBV9 to TRBJ1-2, with TRBD1 identical over 7 bases. The CDR3 sequence is CASQTQGGYGYTF. The DNA for the CDR3 is TGTGCCAGTCAGACGCAGGGGGGCTATGGCTACACCTTC.